At least ten counts were recorded for the clone carrying this T cell receptor beta chain. The sample originates from a study of T-cell reconstitution after alpha-beta-depleted transplantation in children. Germline V gene lookup returns CDR1 SGHTA and CDR2 FQGNSA. The CDR3 contains 17 residues. The V and J ends lost 7 bases and 1 base respectively, with 21 bases between them. Unique molecular identifiers were incorporated into the prepared TCRbeta library. TCRdb called the PCR reads again in MiXCR, with one record for every CDR3 protein. The profile shows some 240,000 distinct CDR3 sequences, approximately 9.8% of them singletons.

The TCR comes from a human donor who donated a stem cell graft to a child with SCID. J is TRBJ2-3 and V is TRBV7-2, with D tentatively TRBD1 (6 bases). The material was PBMCs from the stem cell graft donor, obtained from the stem cell graft. The DNA for the CDR3 is TGTGCCAGCACCAGGGGTCCGACCCCTCTGGGCACAGATACGCAGTATTTT. This sequence encodes CASTRGPTPLGTDTQYF.